A single sample is the source of the 25 T cell receptor beta chains below, sequenced in a study of technical replicates of blood from a handful of donors. Method: immunoSEQ multiplex PCR; TCRdb's copy keeps in-frame clones and lacks some. Among approximately 13,000 clones listed, 65% to 85% were seen once. Sequencing was performed on PBMCs. These TCRs come from a human donor in good health.

The J gene is TRBJ2-7, the V gene TRBV4-2; TRBD1 matches at 9 bases. Per germline, CDR1 LGHNA and CDR2 YNFKEQ. This CDR3 has 16 amino acids. With 2 bases clipped from V and 4 bases from J, the junction kept 9 bases outside the gene matches. Here the CDR3 reads CASSQPPTGGGYEQYF. Written as DNA, the CDR3 is TGTGCCAGCAGCCAACCCCCGACAGGGGGAGGATACGAGCAGTACTTC.

V and J are TRBV5-1 and TRBJ1-1, with TRBD1 identical over 7 bases. V dropped 2 bases and J dropped 11; count of bases not matched to a gene: 6. The CDR3 runs to 12 residues. Germline values: CDR1 SGHRS, CDR2 YFSETQ. CDR3 nucleotides: TGCGCCAGCAGCTTACTCGGACAGGTGGCTTTCTTT. Residues: CASSLLGQVAFF.

The genes are TRBV27 and TRBJ1-2, with D perhaps matching TRBD1 (5 bases). V was shortened by 6 bases and J by 8 bases, with 16 bases between the two germline ends. The CDR3 is 13 residues long. The germline V gene has CDR1 MNHEY and CDR2 SMNVEV (reference sequence). The CDR3 region is CASSYRLAGGYTF. CDR3 nucleotides: TGTGCCAGCAGCTACCGCCTTGCAGGGGGCTACACCTTC.

The V and J genes are TRBV11-2 and TRBJ2-5, with TRBD2 identical over 9 bases. The V segment lost 1 base and the J segment 2 bases; nucleotides outside the gene matches: 11. This CDR3 region has 18 residues. Germline lookup yields CDR1 SGHAT and CDR2 FQNNGV. The CDR3 protein is CASSLGAGGLSQQETQYF. The CDR3 DNA follows: TGTGCCAGCAGCTTAGGAGCGGGAGGCCTCTCTCAGCAAGAGACCCAGTACTTC.

The rearrangement links TRBV5-6 to TRBJ2-7; no clear D. V lost 4 bases, J lost 6 bases, and 11 bases lay in between. This CDR3 has 12 amino acids. Germline CDR1 is SGHDT and CDR2 is YYEEEE. DNA for the CDR3: TGTGCCAGCAGCCCCCGCGGTCGCGAGCAGTACTTC. Residues: CASSPRGREQYF.

V usage is TRBV7-9 and J usage is TRBJ1-3, with 7 positions matching TRBD1. The CDR3 covers 15 residues. Germline trimming cut 5 bases from V and 0 bases from J; bases unmatched to any gene: 4. Germline values: CDR1 SEHNR, CDR2 FQNEAQ (reference sequence). The CDR3 here is CASSPDRHSGNTIYF. Written as DNA, the CDR3 is TGTGCCAGCAGCCCGGACAGGCACTCTGGAAACACCATATATTTT.

The chain uses TRBV9 and TRBJ2-7, with D possibly matching TRBD2 (6 bases). This CDR3 has 15 amino acids. Germline V gene data show CDR1 as SGDLS and CDR2 as YYNGEE. Trimming took 2 bases from V and 6 from J, leaving 18 bases between them. The CDR3 DNA reads as TGTGCCAGCAGCGTGGGCCCGGAGGGGCAGGGCGAGCAGTACTTC. This codes for CASSVGPEGQGEQYF.

The rearrangement joins TRBV27 to TRBJ2-1; no reliable D call. Germline lookup yields CDR1 MNHEY and CDR2 SMNVEV (reference sequence). The ends were cut back, 2 bases at V and 3 bases at J, with 5 bases in the middle. The CDR3 consists of 13 residues. CDR3 residues: CASSLTGYNEQFF. In DNA form, the CDR3 reads TGTGCCAGCAGTTTAACGGGCTACAATGAGCAGTTCTTC.

In nucleotides, the CDR3 is TGTGCCAGCTGGGATACAGGGGGCAGGGAAGAGCAGTACTTC. It is translated as CASWDTGGREEQYF. The chain employs TRBV6-1 and TRBJ2-7; 9 bases map to TRBD1. Losses at the gene ends were 8 bases for V and 7 bases for J; bases not matched to a gene: 12. The CDR3 totals 14 residues. The germline CDR1 and CDR2 sequences are MNHNS and SASEGT.

CDR3 nucleotide sequence: TGTGCCAGCAGCTTGGGACTGACTGCGAACACCGGGGAGCTGTTTTTT. As protein: CASSLGLTANTGELFF. V gene TRBV5-4 combines with J gene TRBJ2-2; D is uncertain. CDR3 size: 16 residues. Germline V gene lookup returns CDR1 SGHNT and CDR2 YYREEE (reference sequence). The V gene lost 0 bases and the J gene lost 0 bases, with 9 bases spanning the gap.

The chain carries TRBV7-9 and TRBJ2-1; 11 nucleotides line up with TRBD2. CDR1 is SEHNR and CDR2 is FQNEAQ in the germline V gene (reference sequence). V trimming: 1 base; J trimming: 9 bases; junction bases outside the gene matches: 2. This CDR3 spans 14 amino acids. CDR3 amino acids: CASSLGLAGTEQFF. The CDR3 DNA reads as TGTGCCAGCAGCTTAGGACTAGCGGGAACTGAGCAGTTCTTC.

This chain uses TRBV6-1 with TRBJ1-5; D unresolved. The CDR3 runs 15 residues. With 7 bases removed from V and 0 bases from J, the gap between germline ends came to 13 bases. Germline loops: CDR1 MNHNS, CDR2 SASEGT. The CDR3 bases are TGTGCCAGCATTCTAGGCTTTTATAGCAATCAGCCCCAGCATTTT. Protein: CASILGFYSNQPQHF.

For this clone: Other DNA sequences within the sample encode an identical CDR3. The V gene is TRBV20-1, the J gene TRBJ2-1; tentatively, D is TRBD2 (5 bases). This CDR3 is built from 11 residues. Trimming left V 2 bases short and J 6 bases short, with 5 bases between. Germline V gene lookup returns CDR1 DFQATT and CDR2 SNEGSKA (reference sequence). The CDR3 DNA sequence: TGCAGTGCTAGAACTAGCAATGAGCAGTTCTTC. It yields the protein CSARTSNEQFF.

This chain joins TRBV19 and TRBJ1-1; D might be TRBD1 (5 bases). The CDR3 has 12 amino acids. Trimming pared 8 bases from V and 0 bases from J, leaving 7 bases between. Germline loops: CDR1 LNHDA, CDR2 SQIVND (reference sequence). CDR3 DNA: TGTGCCAGTTTGGGGCTGAACACTGAAGCTTTCTTT. It yields the protein CASLGLNTEAFF. The complete variable domain, with remaining parts taken from reference TRBV19 and TRBJ1-1, reads DGGITQSPKYLFRKEGQNVTLSCEQNLNHDAMYWYRQDPGQGLRLIYYSQIVNDFQKGDIAEGYSVSREKKESFPLTVTSAQKNPTAFYLCASLGLNTEAFFGQGTRLTVV.

The rearrangement links TRBV6-5 to TRBJ2-5; TRBD2 matches 9 bases. Trimming cost V 8 bases and J 2 bases; bases outside gene matches: 6. This CDR3 region has 14 residues. Germline V CDR1 and CDR2: MNHEY, SVGAGI. As DNA, the CDR3 is TGTGCCAGCGTCGCTAGCGGGATTCAAGAGACCCAGTACTTC. It specifies CASVASGIQETQYF.

The chain is built from TRBV10-3 and TRBJ1-4, with D unclear. From germline, CDR1 is ENHRY and CDR2 SYGVKD. This CDR3 has 13 residues. Trimming pared 0 bases from V and 7 bases from J, leaving 6 bases between. In DNA form, the CDR3 reads TGTGCCATCAGTGAGTCTTCTGTTGAAAAACTGTTTTTT. Encoded protein: CAISESSVEKLFF.

This chain joins TRBV7-9 and TRBJ2-7; 7 bases agree with TRBD1. Germline V gene lookup returns CDR1 SEHNR and CDR2 FQNEAQ (reference sequence). CDR3 length equals 14 residues. The V segment lost 10 bases and the J segment 3 bases; nucleotides outside the gene matches: 12. The CDR3 bases are TGTGCCACAAACATCGGGACAGAGTACTACGAGCAGTACTTC. This sequence encodes CATNIGTEYYEQYF.

The chain is built from TRBV7-9 and TRBJ2-3; 9 bases line up with TRBD1. Germline V CDR1 and CDR2: SEHNR, FQNEAQ (reference sequence). V shed 0 bases and J 4 bases; nucleotides not matched to a gene: 8. The CDR3 is 17 residues long. CDR3 protein: CASSLAWETGGPDTQYF. The CDR3, as DNA: TGTGCCAGCAGCTTAGCGTGGGAAACAGGGGGCCCAGATACGCAGTATTTT.

This clone was detected once. The chain employs TRBV11-2 and TRBJ2-1, with 9 bases identical to TRBD2. Per the germline V gene, CDR1 is SGHAT and CDR2 is FQNNGV. This CDR3 has 16 amino acids. Trimming at V came to 2 bases and at J to 7 bases, leaving 9 bases not matched to a gene. The DNA for the CDR3 is TGTGCCAGCAGCTTATTCGGCGGGAGGGCCTGGAATGAGCAGTTCTTC. It encodes CASSLFGGRAWNEQFF.

Here the CDR3 reads CASSFASGDYEQYF. The CDR3 nucleotides are TGTGCCAGCAGCTTTGCCTCAGGGGACTACGAGCAGTACTTC. The chain combines TRBV11-3 with TRBJ2-7, with D possibly TRBD1 on 6 matching bases. Germline CDR1 SGHNT, CDR2 YENEEA. The CDR3 extends over 14 amino acids. The V end lost 3 bases, the J end lost 3 bases, and 12 bases lay between the germline ends.

As DNA, the CDR3 is TGTGCCAGCAGCTTATCAGGGGGGAATGAGCAGTTCTTC. This sequence encodes CASSLSGGNEQFF. The chain uses TRBV5-8 and TRBJ2-1; D is possibly TRBD1 (7 bases). This CDR3 region has 13 residues. With 2 bases removed from V and 7 bases from J, the gap between germline ends came to 10 bases. Germline loops: CDR1 SGHTS, CDR2 YDEGEE.

The CDR3 region is CASSLMGNGGLLGDTQYF. The CDR3 DNA is TGTGCCAGCAGCTTAATGGGGAATGGGGGACTTCTGGGCGATACGCAGTATTTT. V gene TRBV7-3 combines with J gene TRBJ2-3; a possible D gene is TRBD2 (6 bases). Germline values: CDR1 SGHTA, CDR2 FQGTGA. This CDR3 region has 18 residues. The ends were cut back, 1 base at V and 6 bases at J, with 23 bases in the middle.

J is TRBJ1-3 and V is TRBV5-1, with TRBD1 matching over 12 bases. Germline V gene data show CDR1 as SGHRS and CDR2 as YFSETQ. Trimming took 4 bases from V and 4 from J; bases not matched to a gene: 6. This CDR3 spans 16 amino acids. The CDR3, as DNA: TGCGCCAGCAGCCCGGGACAGGGGGCAGGAGGAAACACCATATATTTT. This translates into CASSPGQGAGGNTIYF.

This clone was seen a single time. The chain is built from TRBV5-4 and TRBJ1-5; D gene ambiguous. CDR1 and CDR2 from the germline V gene are SGHNT and YYREEE (reference sequence). The CDR3 has 16 residues. With 0 bases removed from V and 0 bases from J, the gap between germline ends came to 10 bases. CDR3 loop: CASSLGGGGSNQPQHF. The CDR3 DNA follows: TGTGCCAGCAGCTTGGGGGGAGGTGGTAGCAATCAGCCCCAGCATTTT.

The gene calls are TRBV6-1 and TRBJ2-3; TRBD1 might be the D (6 bases). In germline, CDR1 is MNHNS, CDR2 SASEGT. V was trimmed by 2 bases and J by 3 bases, leaving 6 bases between them. This CDR3 is built from 13 residues. Here the CDR3 reads CASSEQGTDTQYF. The CDR3 coding sequence is TGTGCCAGCAGTGAACAGGGGACAGATACGCAGTATTTT.